The 28 T cell receptor beta chains reported below all come from one sample, sequenced in a study of T cell responses to AZD1222 COVID-19 vaccine. Produced via immunoSEQ multiplex PCR; TCRdb's table is partial and in-frame only. The sample has under 70,000 clones; 65% to 80% are singletons. This specimen was peripheral blood, taken on day 0 of AZD1222 vaccination. These receptors originate from an adult in good health.

This clone was observed a handful of times. This chain uses TRBV4-3 with TRBJ2-7, with 7 bases aligning to TRBD1. V gave up 1 base and J gave up 8 bases; unmatched junction bases: 8. The CDR3 loop spans 14 amino acids. Per germline, CDR1 LGHNA and CDR2 YSLEER. In DNA, the CDR3 is TGCGCCAGCAGCCAAGGGACAGGTATCATCAAGCAGTACTTC. It yields the protein CASSQGTGIIKQYF.

This clone was picked up one time. The rearrangement links TRBV7-9 to TRBJ1-2; 8 bases agree with TRBD1. CDR1 is SEHNR and CDR2 is FQNEAQ in the germline V gene (reference sequence). With V trimmed by 5 bases and J by 5 bases, 10 bases remained unmatched. CDR3 length: 15 amino acids. CDR3 coding DNA: TGTGCCAGCAGCCGAGACAGGGGCGCTGCGTATGGCTACACCTTC. It yields the protein CASSRDRGAAYGYTF.

This rearrangement joins TRBV7-8 to TRBJ2-2; no clear D gene. CDR1 and CDR2 from the germline V gene are SGHVS and FQNEAQ. With 1 base removed from V and 6 bases from J, the gap between germline ends came to 9 bases. This CDR3 is built from 14 residues. The CDR3 sequence is CASSLGSPPGELFF. CDR3 coding DNA: TGTGCCAGCAGCTTAGGTTCCCCCCCCGGGGAGCTGTTTTTT.

This chain uses TRBV7-6 with TRBJ2-5; 12 bases are shared with TRBD2. Per the germline V gene, CDR1 is SGHVS and CDR2 is FNYEAQ. The V and J ends lost 3 bases and 1 base, in that order; junction bases with no gene match: 3. This CDR3 is built from 16 residues. Here the CDR3 reads CASSFTSGGLQETQYF. The CDR3 DNA reads as TGTGCCAGCAGCTTTACTAGCGGGGGGCTCCAAGAGACCCAGTACTTC.

This clone was counted many times. The V and J genes are TRBV29-1 and TRBJ1-2, with no clear D. CDR3 size: 15 residues. Germline V gene lookup returns CDR1 SQVTM and CDR2 ANQGSEA. Trimming left V 1 base short and J 2 bases short, with 14 bases between. This CDR3 reads CSVEVGPIFNYGYTF. CDR3 nucleotide sequence: TGCAGCGTTGAAGTCGGGCCCATTTTCAACTATGGCTACACCTTC.

A few counts support this clone. V and J are TRBV4-1 and TRBJ1-1; D is unresolved. In germline, CDR1 is MGHRA, CDR2 YSYEKL. Trimming pared 1 base from V and 4 bases from J, leaving 4 bases between. The length of the CDR3 is 12 residues. CDR3 coding DNA: TGCGCCAGCAGCCAAGGCTTCACTGAAGCTTTCTTT. As protein: CASSQGFTEAFF.

The CDR3 protein is CASSQDYGGNNEQFF. For the CDR3, the DNA is TGTGCCAGCAGCCAAGATTACGGGGGTAATAATGAGCAGTTCTTC. The gene calls are TRBV4-2 and TRBJ2-1, with a possible D match to TRBD2 (6 bases). CDR3 length: 15 residues. From germline, CDR1 is LGHNA and CDR2 YNFKEQ. V was cut by 0 bases and J by 7 bases, with 13 bases left in between.

This chain uses TRBV11-2 with TRBJ2-6; D uncertain. V gave up 2 bases and J gave up 0 bases, with 8 bases separating them. CDR1 and CDR2 (germline): SGHAT, FQNNGV. The CDR3 runs to 16 residues. CDR3 loop: CASSLNTNSGANVLTF. The CDR3 nucleotides are TGTGCCAGCAGCTTAAACACTAACTCTGGGGCCAACGTCCTGACTTTC.

V gene TRBV27 combines with J gene TRBJ1-2; weak D call: TRBD1 (5 bases). Germline V CDR1 and CDR2: MNHEY, SMNVEV (reference sequence). The CDR3 is 12 amino acids. Between the trimmed V and J ends, which lost 8 bases and 8 bases, there was a span of 15 bases. The CDR3 is CASSRPGEGYTF. CDR3 nucleotides: TGTGCCAGCTCCCGCCCGGGGGAAGGCTACACCTTC.

About this clone: The same CDR3 also results from other DNA sequences found in this sample. The chain couples TRBV5-1 to TRBJ2-7; D might be TRBD1 or TRBD2, each matching 5 bases. Germline CDR1 is SGHRS and CDR2 is YFSETQ. V lost 3 bases, J lost 1 base, and 8 bases lay in between. CDR3 length equals 13 residues. CDR3 bases: TGCGCCAGCAGCTGGGACGGGTCCTACGAGCAGTACTTC. Its protein is CASSWDGSYEQYF. Full variable domain (outside the CDR3, taken from reference TRBV5-1 and TRBJ2-7): KAGVTQTPRYLIKTRGQQVTLSCSPISGHRSVSWYQQTPGQGLQFLFEYFSETQRNKGNFPGRFSGRQFSNSRSEMNVSTLELGDSALYLCASSWDGSYEQYFGPGTRLTVT.

This clone was counted once. This chain joins TRBV6-5 and TRBJ2-7; a weak D match, TRBD1 (6 bases). The CDR3 contains 15 residues. Germline CDR1 reads MNHEY; CDR2 reads SVGAGI. Trimming removed 6 bases from V and 4 bases from J, with 19 bases in between. The CDR3 DNA follows: TGTGCCAGCAGAACGTCCAGGGGCCGAGGATACGAGCAGTACTTC. Translated: CASRTSRGRGYEQYF.

This chain uses TRBV6-5 with TRBJ1-3, with TRBD1 identical over 7 bases. The CDR3 sequence is 15 residues long. Germline V CDR1 and CDR2: MNHEY, SVGAGI. With 4 bases clipped from V and 2 bases from J, the junction kept 5 bases outside the gene matches. The CDR3 reads CASSLQGRPGNTIYF. The CDR3 DNA is TGTGCCAGCAGTTTACAGGGGAGACCTGGAAACACCATATATTTT.

The V and J genes are TRBV27 and TRBJ2-7; TRBD2 might be the D (5 bases). The V gene lost 5 bases and the J gene lost 4 bases, with 12 bases spanning the gap. Germline assignment: CDR1 MNHEY and CDR2 SMNVEV (reference sequence). This CDR3 contains 13 residues. CDR3 residues: CASSAGVGYEQYF. CDR3 coding DNA: TGTGCCAGCAGTGCCGGGGTTGGGTACGAGCAGTACTTC.

The chain joins TRBV5-1 to TRBJ2-1, with 10 bases aligning to TRBD2. This CDR3 comprises 15 residues. CDR1 is SGHRS and CDR2 is YFSETQ in the germline V gene. Germline trimming cut 0 bases from V and 6 bases from J; bases unmatched to any gene: 3. The CDR3 is CASSLAGTSANEQFF. The DNA for the CDR3 is TGCGCCAGCAGCTTGGCCGGGACTAGCGCCAATGAGCAGTTCTTC.

The chain uses TRBV11-2 and TRBJ2-7, with D hard to call. V was clipped by 4 bases and J by 3 bases, with 13 bases between them. Germline V gene sequence: CDR1 SGHAT, CDR2 FQNNGV. The CDR3 is made up of 14 amino acids. CDR3 region: CASSSSGPFYEQYF. The CDR3 nucleotides are TGTGCCAGCAGCTCAAGTGGCCCCTTCTACGAGCAGTACTTC.

J is TRBJ2-7 and V is TRBV12-3 or TRBV12-4; 7 bases are shared with TRBD2. The CDR3 is 13 amino acids. Trimming took 4 bases from V and 2 from J; bases not matched to a gene: 2. DNA of the CDR3: TGTGCCAGCAGTTCAGCGGGACCCTACGAGCAGTACTTC. It translates to CASSSAGPYEQYF.

The sample holds a few counts of this clone. The CDR3 DNA is TGTGCCAGCAGTGAAAACGGGGCTAATGAAAAACTGTTTTTT. Translation: CASSENGANEKLFF. The V call is TRBV2, the J call TRBJ1-4; D gene ambiguous. This CDR3 is built from 14 residues. The V gene's germline CDR1 is SNHLY and CDR2 FYNNEI. Trimming stripped 2 bases from V and 3 bases from J, with 7 bases between. Full variable domain (remainder filled in from reference TRBV2 and TRBJ1-4): EPEVTQTPSHQVTQMGQEVILRCVPISNHLYFYWYRQILGQKVEFLVSFYNNEISEKSEIFDDQFSVERPDGSNFTLKIRSTKLEDSAMYFCASSENGANEKLFFGSGTQLSVL.

V gene TRBV6-4 combines with J gene TRBJ2-3; 8 bases fit TRBD2. Germline V gives CDR1 MRHNA, CDR2 SNTAGT. The J segment lost 2 bases and the V segment lost 3 bases, leaving 4 bases of the junction unmatched. This CDR3 has 15 residues. The CDR3 bases are TGTGCCAGCAGTGAGCGGGGGGCCCCCACAGATACGCAGTATTTT. Translation gives CASSERGAPTDTQYF.

The chain joins TRBV19 to TRBJ1-2, with a weak D call TRBD1 (5 bases). Per germline, CDR1 LNHDA and CDR2 SQIVND (reference sequence). The CDR3 covers 13 residues. V lost 9 bases and J 4 bases, leaving 15 bases between the germline ends. CDR3 nucleotide sequence: TGTGCCAGCGATCGAATGGGGGGCTATGGCTACACCTTC. Translation gives CASDRMGGYGYTF.

V gene TRBV5-1 combines with J gene TRBJ2-2; D is unresolved. The CDR3 runs to 14 residues. Germline values: CDR1 SGHRS, CDR2 YFSETQ. V was cut by 2 bases and J by 2 bases, with 7 bases left in between. Here the CDR3 DNA reads TGCGCCAGCAGCTTCGAGGTAAACACCGGGGAGCTGTTTTTT. The encoded protein is CASSFEVNTGELFF. Supplemented by reference TRBV5-1 and TRBJ2-2, the full variable domain reads KAGVTQTPRYLIKTRGQQVTLSCSPISGHRSVSWYQQTPGQGLQFLFEYFSETQRNKGNFPGRFSGRQFSNSRSEMNVSTLELGDSALYLCASSFEVNTGELFFGEGSRLTVL.

The chain combines TRBV30 with TRBJ2-1, with 13 bases that match TRBD2. The germline V gene has CDR1 GTSNPN and CDR2 SVGIG (reference sequence). This CDR3 is 18 amino acids long. Trimming at V came to 4 bases and at J to 0 bases, leaving 9 bases not matched to a gene. The CDR3 sequence: CAWKFGTSGVSSYNEQFF. The CDR3 DNA follows: TGTGCCTGGAAGTTCGGGACTAGCGGGGTTAGCTCCTACAATGAGCAGTTCTTC. The variable domain in full, with the rest retrieved from reference TRBV30 and TRBJ2-1, is SQTIHQWPATLVQPVGSPLSLECTVEGTSNPNLYWYRQAAGRGLQLLFYSVGIGQISSEVPQNLSASRPQDRQFILSSKKLLLSDSGFYLCAWKFGTSGVSSYNEQFFGPGTRLTVL.

The rearrangement links TRBV7-2 to TRBJ2-7; D perhaps matches TRBD2 (6 bases). The CDR3 has 15 residues. The germline V gene has CDR1 SGHTA and CDR2 FQGNSA. Trimming took 5 bases from V and 2 from J, leaving 16 bases between them. The CDR3 DNA follows: TGTGCCAGCAGCCCGGACGGGGAGGATACCTACGAGCAGTACTTC. This translates into CASSPDGEDTYEQYF.

This clone was detected a few times. This chain connects TRBV24-1 to TRBJ2-7; 8 positions match TRBD1. V dropped 4 bases and J dropped 3; count of bases not matched to a gene: 13. Germline V lookup: CDR1 KGHDR, CDR2 SFDVKD. The CDR3 is 17 residues long. This CDR3 is CATSEHGQGKWDYEQYF. CDR3 nucleotide sequence: TGTGCCACCAGTGAACACGGACAGGGAAAATGGGACTACGAGCAGTACTTC.

The rearrangement uses TRBV6-2 or TRBV6-3 and TRBJ2-6, with TRBD2 identical over 7 bases. The germline V gene has CDR1 MNHEY and CDR2 SVGEGT. With V trimmed by 2 bases and J by 3 bases, 4 bases remained unmatched. The CDR3 is 16 residues long. The DNA of the CDR3 is TGTGCCAGCAGTTACGCGGGGAGGGATGGGGCCAACGTCCTGACTTTC. As protein: CASSYAGRDGANVLTF.

This chain connects TRBV4-3 to TRBJ2-4; D is possibly TRBD1 (5 bases). The CDR3 covers 14 residues. Germline V lookup: CDR1 LGHNA, CDR2 YSLEER. Trimming pared 4 bases from V and 6 bases from J, leaving 13 bases between. The CDR3 DNA reads TGCGCCAGCAGCCGGGGTCAGGGTGGAAACATTCAGTACTTC. Protein product: CASSRGQGGNIQYF.

This clone was seen only a few times. The chain is built from TRBV5-6 and TRBJ1-1, with a possible D match to TRBD1 (5 bases). CDR3 length equals 17 residues. Germline V gene sequence: CDR1 SGHDT, CDR2 YYEEEE. Trimming pared 1 base from V and 3 bases from J, leaving 19 bases between. The CDR3 region has the DNA TGTGCCAGCAGCTTGACTGGGGAGGGGTGGTCGGACACTGAAGCTTTCTTT. It is translated as CASSLTGEGWSDTEAFF.

The chain uses TRBV7-2 and TRBJ1-4; D ambiguous. This CDR3 has 15 residues. In germline, CDR1 is SGHTA, CDR2 FQGNSA. Trimming cost V 5 bases and J 8 bases, with 18 bases left between them. For the CDR3, the DNA is TGTGCCAGCAGCATAGGACCCATAAACGGGGAAAAACTGTTTTTT. This encodes CASSIGPINGEKLFF.

The chain uses TRBV9 and TRBJ2-1, with a weak D call TRBD2 (6 bases). Germline CDR1 is SGDLS and CDR2 is YYNGEE. V lost 4 bases and J lost 0, with 17 bases in between. The CDR3 spans 17 residues. CDR3 sequence: CASSQGSGYSSYNEQFF. The CDR3 bases are TGTGCCAGCAGCCAGGGTAGCGGCTACAGCTCCTACAATGAGCAGTTCTTC.